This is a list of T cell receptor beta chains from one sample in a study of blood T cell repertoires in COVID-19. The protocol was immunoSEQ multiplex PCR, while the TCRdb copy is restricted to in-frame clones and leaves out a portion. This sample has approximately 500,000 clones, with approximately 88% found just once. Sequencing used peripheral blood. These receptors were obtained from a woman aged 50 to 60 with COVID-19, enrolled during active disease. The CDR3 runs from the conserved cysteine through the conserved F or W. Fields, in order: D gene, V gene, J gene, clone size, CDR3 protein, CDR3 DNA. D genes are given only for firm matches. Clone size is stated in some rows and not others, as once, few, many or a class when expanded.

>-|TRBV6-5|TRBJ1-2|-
CASSYGAAAVGYGYTF
TGTGCCAGCAGTTACGGGGCAGCCGCGGTCGGCTATGGCTACACCTTC
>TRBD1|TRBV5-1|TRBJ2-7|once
CASSTGTAYEQYF
TGCGCCAGCAGCACGGGGACAGCCTACGAGCAGTACTTC
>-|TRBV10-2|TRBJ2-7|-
CASSEGGYEQYF
TGCGCCAGCAGTGAGGGCGGGTACGAGCAGTACTTC
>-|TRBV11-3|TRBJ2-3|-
CASSLGGRPTDTQYF
TGTGCCAGCAGTTTGGGGGGGCGCCCCACAGATACGCAGTATTTT
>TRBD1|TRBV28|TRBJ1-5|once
CASSRDSGYQPQHF
TGTGCCAGCAGCCGGGACAGCGGTTATCAGCCCCAGCATTTT
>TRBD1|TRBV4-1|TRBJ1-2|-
CASSQVATPGTGGYTF
TGCGCCAGCAGCCAAGTGGCGACTCCCGGGACAGGGGGCTACACCTTC
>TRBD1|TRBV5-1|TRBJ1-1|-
CASSFEGATYTEAFF
TGCGCCAGCAGCTTCGAGGGGGCGACCTACACTGAAGCTTTCTTT
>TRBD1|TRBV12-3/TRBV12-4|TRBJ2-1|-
CASSLTGADEQFF
TGTGCCAGCAGTTTGACAGGGGCGGATGAGCAGTTCTTC
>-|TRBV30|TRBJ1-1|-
CAWSVGELMNTEAFF
TGTGCCTGGAGTGTAGGAGAGCTTATGAACACTGAAGCTTTCTTT
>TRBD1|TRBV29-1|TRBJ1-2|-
CSATPTGGAHYGYTF
TGCAGCGCCACCCCAACAGGGGGCGCGCACTATGGCTACACCTTC
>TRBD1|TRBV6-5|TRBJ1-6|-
CASSFTGASNSPLHF
TGTGCCAGCAGTTTTACAGGGGCCTCTAATTCACCCCTCCACTTT
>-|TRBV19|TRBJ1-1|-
CASSARLGAEAFF
TGTGCCAGTAGTGCCCGTCTGGGCGCTGAAGCTTTCTTT
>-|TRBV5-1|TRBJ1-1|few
CASSSTSGITEAFF
TGCGCCAGCAGCTCGACAAGCGGCATCACTGAAGCTTTCTTT